These 8 T cell receptor beta chains were all obtained from the same sample, sequenced in a study of T-cell memory formation after mild COVID-19. MiXCR, applied by TCRdb to the 5' RACE reads, yields one record per CDR3 protein. The sample carries approximately 350,000 distinct CDR3 sequences, 10% to 15% recorded once. Material: PBMCs or a T cell subset sorted from them (not recorded which). The source of these receptors is a man between 18 and 35 years old who had mild COVID-19 (a few samples of this study predate the infection). Cell type and time point are not known.

This clonotype was seen a handful of times. The rearrangement uses TRBV3-1 and TRBJ2-3; 10 positions agree with TRBD2. The junction had 8 bases not matched to a gene; V was cut back by 2 bases and J by 6 bases. CDR3 length equals 16 residues. CDR1 is LGHDT and CDR2 is YNNKEL in the germline V gene (reference sequence). CDR3 residues: CASSQLAGAVTDTQYF. CDR3 bases: TGTGCCAGCAGCCAACTAGCGGGGGCCGTCACGGATACGCAGTATTTT.

This clonotype turned up a few times. This chain uses TRBV6-5 with TRBJ2-1, with D perhaps matching TRBD2 (6 bases). Germline CDR1 MNHEY, CDR2 SVGAGI. Trimming left V 7 bases short and J 2 bases short, with 18 bases between. The CDR3 loop spans 16 amino acids. The CDR3 region is CASTPSGTGPYNEQFF. As DNA, the CDR3 is TGTGCCAGCACCCCGTCCGGGACTGGGCCCTACAATGAGCAGTTCTTC.

This chain's CDR3 is CASSVPGGSYNEQFF. Here the CDR3 DNA reads TGTGCCAGCAGCGTTCCAGGCGGGTCCTACAATGAGCAGTTCTTC. The V and J genes are TRBV2 and TRBJ2-1; tentative D call: TRBD2 (5 bases). CDR1 is SNHLY and CDR2 is FYNNEI in the germline V gene. The CDR3 runs to 15 residues. V gave up 6 bases and J gave up 1 base, with 13 bases separating them.

This clonotype has a count of ten or more. V usage is TRBV12-3 or TRBV12-4 and J usage is TRBJ2-7; tentative D call: TRBD1 (6 bases). The V and J ends lost 6 bases and 7 bases respectively, with 16 bases between them. The CDR3 totals 13 residues. CDR3 bases: TGTGCCAGCAGCAGGGACCCCAGGGGAGAGCAGTACTTC. Residues: CASSRDPRGEQYF.

The gene calls are TRBV6-6 and TRBJ2-7; TRBD2 might be the D (5 bases). The V end lost 0 bases, the J end lost 6 bases, and 18 bases lay between the germline ends. The length of the CDR3 is 16 residues. Germline V CDR1 and CDR2: MNHNY, SVGAGI (reference sequence). CDR3: CASSYSAANPTGEQYF. CDR3 DNA sequence: TGTGCCAGCAGTTACTCAGCGGCAAATCCTACTGGCGAGCAGTACTTC.

The table lists this clonotype with many counts. The chain links TRBV7-9 to TRBJ1-1; 7 nucleotides match TRBD1. V trimming: 5 bases; J trimming: 1 base; junction bases outside the gene matches: 7. The CDR3 is 15 amino acids. Germline CDR1 is SEHNR and CDR2 is FQNEAQ (reference sequence). The CDR3 reads CASSQDGQENTEAFF. The CDR3 nucleotides read TGTGCCAGCAGCCAAGACGGACAGGAGAACACTGAAGCTTTCTTT.

The CDR3 here is CASSRGYGYTF. In nucleotides, the CDR3 is TGTGCCAGCAGTCGGGGATATGGCTACACCTTC. This sequence joins TRBV6-5 and TRBJ1-2, with D unresolved. The CDR3 spans 11 residues. V was shortened by 5 bases and J by 5 bases, with 6 bases between the two germline ends. Germline assignment: CDR1 MNHEY and CDR2 SVGAGI.

This clonotype came up a few times. The rearrangement uses TRBV29-1 and TRBJ1-2; D is uncertain. Germline V gene data show CDR1 as SQVTM and CDR2 as ANQGSEA. The CDR3 is made up of 12 amino acids. V lost 5 bases to trimming and J lost 0 bases, with 7 bases between them. CDR3: CSVSRPNYGYTF. Here the CDR3 DNA reads TGCAGCGTTTCCAGGCCTAACTATGGCTACACCTTC.